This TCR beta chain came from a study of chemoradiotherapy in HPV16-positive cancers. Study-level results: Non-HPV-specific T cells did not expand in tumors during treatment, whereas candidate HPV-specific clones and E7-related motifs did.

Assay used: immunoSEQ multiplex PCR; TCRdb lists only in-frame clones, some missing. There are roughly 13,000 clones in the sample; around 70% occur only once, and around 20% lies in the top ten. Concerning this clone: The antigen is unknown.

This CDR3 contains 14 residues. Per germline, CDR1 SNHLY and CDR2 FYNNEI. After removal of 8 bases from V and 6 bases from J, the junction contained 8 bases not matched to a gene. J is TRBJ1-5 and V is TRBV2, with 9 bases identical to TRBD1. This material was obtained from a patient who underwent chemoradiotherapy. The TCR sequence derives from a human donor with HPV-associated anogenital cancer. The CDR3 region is CASGTGFLGQPQHF. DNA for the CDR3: TGTGCCAGCGGGACAGGGTTTTTAGGTCAGCCCCAGCATTTT.